This T cell receptor (beta chain) appears in the sequencing data of a study of T cells in Graves' hyperthyroidism and ophthalmopathy. Study in general: The initial diagnosis was the point when peripheral blood was collected, ahead of any treatment.

Researchers took RNA transcripts and amplified the TCR beta CDR3 regions from them. Researchers ran a first-round RT-PCR on the TCR CDR3 using the HTBI primer set. One entry per CDR3 protein results from TCRdb running MiXCR on the multiplex PCR reads. The top ten clones hold 49% of a sample with about half a million distinct CDR3 sequences, 22% of them seen once. Out of around 10 ml of fresh peripheral blood came the PBMCs. Losses at the gene ends were 4 bases for V and 0 bases for J; bases not matched to a gene: 13. The CDR3 spans 19 residues. Germline loops: CDR1 SGHVT, CDR2 SQSDAQ. The sample comprised blood. This receptor was obtained from a woman in her seventies with Graves' ophthalmopathy. V is TRBV7-4 and J is TRBJ2-1; 9 bases fit TRBD2. CDR3 amino acids: CASSSSGTSLTSSYNEQFF. The CDR3 DNA follows: TGTGCCAGCAGCTCCTCGGGGACTAGCTTAACCAGCTCCTACAATGAGCAGTTCTTC.